Presented here are 3 T cell receptor beta chains from one specimen sequenced in a study of beta chain features in type 1 diabetes. Expressed TCRB transcripts were sequenced, since all the RNA that had been isolated was reverse transcribed. Using immunoSEQ multiplex PCR, the repertoire was profiled, and TCRdb retains in-frame clones only, with some absent. Of 680,000 or so clones in the sample, around 16% are singletons; the top ten hold approximately 0.099%. The sample comprised naive CD4+ T cells from blood. These receptors were obtained from a young man in good health.

This clone has just a few counts. This chain joins TRBV4-1 and TRBJ1-2, with D perhaps TRBD1 (5 bases). Germline-derived CDR1 and CDR2 are MGHRA and YSYEKL. The V end was cut by 2 bases, the J end by 4 bases, with 11 bases between. The CDR3 has 14 amino acids. CDR3 DNA sequence: TGCGCCAGCAGCCAAATAGGGGTTCTCTATGGCTACACCTTC. Its protein product is CASSQIGVLYGYTF.

Note on this clone: This CDR3 fails to terminate in the conserved phenylalanine or tryptophan, so it likely reflects a read error. V usage is TRBV15 and J usage is TRBJ1-1, with D hard to call. CDR1 LNHNV and CDR2 YYDKDF come from the germline V gene (reference sequence). The V gene lost 6 bases and the J gene lost 0 bases, with 2 bases spanning the gap. The CDR3 runs to 11 residues. CDR3 coding DNA: TGTGCCACCAGAGTGAACACTGAAGCTTTCCTT. Its translation is CATRVNTEAFL.

The rearrangement joins TRBV29-1 to TRBJ2-6; 8 positions match TRBD1. The CDR3 contains 16 residues. J gave up 0 bases and V 7 bases, and 8 bases lay outside the gene matches. Germline CDR1 and CDR2: SQVTM and ANQGSEA. CDR3 loop: CSAEGRGPSGANVLTF. CDR3 nucleotides: TGCAGCGCTGAGGGCAGGGGGCCCTCTGGGGCCAACGTCCTGACTTTC.